This TCR beta chain was recorded in a study of blood T cell repertoires in COVID-19. Study background: The United States, Italy and Spain were the sources of the acute and convalescent COVID-19 samples.

The V segment lost 4 bases and the J segment 3 bases; nucleotides outside the gene matches: 7. The germline gives CDR1 SGHVS, CDR2 FNYEAQ. The CDR3 runs 17 residues. Across about two dozen US areas, participants ranged in age from 18 to 89 years. TCRdb's copy holds only in-frame clones and misses some; the assay was immunoSEQ multiplex PCR. The sample lists 350,000 to 400,000 clones; roughly nine tenths were seen once. The sequence came from a woman between 40 and 55 years old who had been exposed to COVID-19. The material sequenced was PBMCs or T cells enriched from blood (not recorded which). This chain uses TRBV7-6 with TRBJ2-3; 13 nucleotides align to TRBD2. As DNA, the CDR3 is TGTGCCAGCAGCTCTCGGACTAGCGGGAGTGGTACAGATACGCAGTATTTT. It codes for CASSSRTSGSGTDTQYF.